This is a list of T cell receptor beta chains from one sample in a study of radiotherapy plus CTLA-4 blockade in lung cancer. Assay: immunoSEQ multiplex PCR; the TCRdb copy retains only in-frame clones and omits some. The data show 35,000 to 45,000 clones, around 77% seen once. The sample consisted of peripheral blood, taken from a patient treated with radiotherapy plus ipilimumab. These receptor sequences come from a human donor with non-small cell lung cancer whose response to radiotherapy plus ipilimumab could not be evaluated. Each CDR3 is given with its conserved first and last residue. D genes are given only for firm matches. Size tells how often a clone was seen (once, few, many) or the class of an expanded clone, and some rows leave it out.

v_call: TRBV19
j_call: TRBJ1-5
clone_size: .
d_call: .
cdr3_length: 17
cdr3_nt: TGTGCCAGTAGTACAATGCTTGCGGGTTATAGCAATCAGCCCCAGCATTTT
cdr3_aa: CASSTMLAGYSNQPQHF

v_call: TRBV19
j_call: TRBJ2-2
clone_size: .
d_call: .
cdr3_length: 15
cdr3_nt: TGTGCCAGTAGTAGATTTAACAGGGCTGGCGGGGAGCTGTTTTTT
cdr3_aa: CASSRFNRAGGELFF

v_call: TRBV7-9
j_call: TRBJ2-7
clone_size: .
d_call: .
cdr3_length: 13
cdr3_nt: TGTGCCAGCAGCCCAAACATCTCCTACGAGCAGTACTTC
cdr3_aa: CASSPNISYEQYF

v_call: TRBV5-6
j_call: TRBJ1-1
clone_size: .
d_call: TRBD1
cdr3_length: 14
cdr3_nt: TGTGCCAGCAGCCTGAGACAGGGGGAAACTGAAGCTTTCTTT
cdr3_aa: CASSLRQGETEAFF

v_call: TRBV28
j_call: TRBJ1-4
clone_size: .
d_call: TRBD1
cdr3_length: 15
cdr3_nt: TGTGCCAGCAGCACCGGGACAGGTTTTAATGAAAAACTGTTTTTT
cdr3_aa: CASSTGTGFNEKLFF

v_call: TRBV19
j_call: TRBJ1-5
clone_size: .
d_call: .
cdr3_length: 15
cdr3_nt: TGTGCCAGCGCCTTGGGACACCTTAGCAATCAGCCCCAGCATTTT
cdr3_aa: CASALGHLSNQPQHF

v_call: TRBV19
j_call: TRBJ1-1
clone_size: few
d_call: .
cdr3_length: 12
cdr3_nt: TGTGCCAGTAGGGACAGGAACACTGAAGCTTTCTTT
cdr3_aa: CASRDRNTEAFF

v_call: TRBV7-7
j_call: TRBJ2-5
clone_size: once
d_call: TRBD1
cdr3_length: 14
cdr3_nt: TGTGCTAGCAGCTTAACAGGGGGAAAAGAGACCCAGTACTTC
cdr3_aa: CASSLTGGKETQYF

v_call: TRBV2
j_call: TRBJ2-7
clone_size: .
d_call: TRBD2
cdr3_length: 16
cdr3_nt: TGTGCCAGCAGAGGTGGTCTAGCGGGGGCCTCCTACGAGCAGTACTTC
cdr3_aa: CASRGGLAGASYEQYF

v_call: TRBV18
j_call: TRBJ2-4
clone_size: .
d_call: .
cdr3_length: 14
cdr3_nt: TGTGCCAGCTCACCACCGGAGGGAGTGAACATTCAGTACTTC
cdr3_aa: CASSPPEGVNIQYF

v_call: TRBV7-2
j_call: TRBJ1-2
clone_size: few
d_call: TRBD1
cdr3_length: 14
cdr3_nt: TGTGCCAGCAGCTTTACTTACAGGGGAGGTGGCTACACCTTC
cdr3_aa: CASSFTYRGGGYTF

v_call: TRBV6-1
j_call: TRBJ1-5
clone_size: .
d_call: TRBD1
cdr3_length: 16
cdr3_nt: TGTGCCAGCAGTGACCGGGACAGGGACGGCAATCAGCCCCAGCATTTT
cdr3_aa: CASSDRDRDGNQPQHF

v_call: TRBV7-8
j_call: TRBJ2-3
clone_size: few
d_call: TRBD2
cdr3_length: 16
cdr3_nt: TGTGCCAGCAGCTTAATTCGTCTAGCGGGAGCAGATACGCAGTATTTT
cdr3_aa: CASSLIRLAGADTQYF

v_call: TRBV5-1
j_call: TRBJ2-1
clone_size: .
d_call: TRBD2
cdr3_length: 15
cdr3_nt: TGCGCCAGCAGGCGGGTAGCGGGGAGTTACAATGAGCAGTTCTTC
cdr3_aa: CASRRVAGSYNEQFF

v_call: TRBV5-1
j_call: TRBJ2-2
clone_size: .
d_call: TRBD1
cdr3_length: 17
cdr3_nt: TGCGCCAGCAGCTTGTATGACAGGGGCGTTGGGACCGGGGAGCTGTTTTTT
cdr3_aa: CASSLYDRGVGTGELFF

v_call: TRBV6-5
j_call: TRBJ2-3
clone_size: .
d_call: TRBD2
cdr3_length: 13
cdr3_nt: TGTGCCAGCAGCGGGACTAGAAAAGATACGCAGTATTTT
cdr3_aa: CASSGTRKDTQYF

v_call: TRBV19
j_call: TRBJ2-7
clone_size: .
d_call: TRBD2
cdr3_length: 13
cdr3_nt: TGTGCCAGTAGGCTCGGACTAGTTGGCGAGCAGTACTTC
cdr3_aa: CASRLGLVGEQYF